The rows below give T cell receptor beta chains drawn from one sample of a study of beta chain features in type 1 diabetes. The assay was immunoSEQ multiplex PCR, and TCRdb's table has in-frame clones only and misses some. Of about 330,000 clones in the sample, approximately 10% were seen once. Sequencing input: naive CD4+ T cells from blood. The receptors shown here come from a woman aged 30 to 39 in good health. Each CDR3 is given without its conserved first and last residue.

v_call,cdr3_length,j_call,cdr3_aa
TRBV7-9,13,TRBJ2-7,ASSFQRTGSYEQY
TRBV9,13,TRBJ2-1,ASSVRRGALNEQF
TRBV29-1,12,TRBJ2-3,SAENRGLTDTQY
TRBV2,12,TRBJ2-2,ASGLAANTGELF
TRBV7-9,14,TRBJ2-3,ASSSGTSGSTDTQY
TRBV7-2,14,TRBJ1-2,ASSQNAGTTDYGYT
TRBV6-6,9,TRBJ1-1,ASTITGVAF
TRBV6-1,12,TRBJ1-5,ASSPGDSNQPQH
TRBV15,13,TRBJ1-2,ATSRDRGANYGYT
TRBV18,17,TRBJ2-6,ASSPTPTGPSSGANVLT
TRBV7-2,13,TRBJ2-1,ASSFADRAYNEQF
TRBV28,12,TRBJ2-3,ATKVWLAEDTQY
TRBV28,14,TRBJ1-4,ASSDPPGTANEKLF
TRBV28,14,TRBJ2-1,ASSLMASGNYNEQF
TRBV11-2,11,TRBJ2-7,ASRPQGPYEQY
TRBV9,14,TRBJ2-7,ASSVDSGRASYEQY
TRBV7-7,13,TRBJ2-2,ASSLAAGDTGELF
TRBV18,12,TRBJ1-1,ASSPQSGNTEAF
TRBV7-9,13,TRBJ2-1,ASSFLTSSYNEQF
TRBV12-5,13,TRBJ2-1,ASALGGRPYNEQF
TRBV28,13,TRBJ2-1,ASLPGSEGSNEQF
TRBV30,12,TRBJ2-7,AWSPGLAGAGQY
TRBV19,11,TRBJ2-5,ASSIEGRGTQY
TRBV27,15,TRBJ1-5,ASSPTAPAGFDQPQH
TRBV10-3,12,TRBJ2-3,AISVARGTDTQY
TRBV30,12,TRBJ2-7,AWSDTGHRYEQY
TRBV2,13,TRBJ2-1,ASSSQGAGHNEQF
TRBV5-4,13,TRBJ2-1,ASSFGTGSYNEQF
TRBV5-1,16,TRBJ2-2,ASSYWGIPGADTGELF
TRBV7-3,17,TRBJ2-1,ASSRRTSGNPNYNNEQF
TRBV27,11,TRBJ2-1,ASSFYQRDGEF
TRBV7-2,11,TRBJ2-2,ASSLAEPGELF
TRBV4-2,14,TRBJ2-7,ASSQDTSGEQEEQY
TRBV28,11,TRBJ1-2,ASSSPGLYGYT
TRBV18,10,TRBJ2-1,ASCASGFEQF
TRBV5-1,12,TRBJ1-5,ASSLTSGNQPQH
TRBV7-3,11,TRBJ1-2,ASSFSTDYGYT
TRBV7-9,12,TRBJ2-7,ASSFGTASYEQY
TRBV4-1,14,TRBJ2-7,ASSQDQQWWVYEQY
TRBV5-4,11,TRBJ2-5,ASSLAGGETQY
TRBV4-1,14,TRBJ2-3,ASSLRTGGWGDTQY
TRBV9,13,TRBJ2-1,ASSTPSTADNEQF
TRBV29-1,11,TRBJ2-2,SVRTGESGELF
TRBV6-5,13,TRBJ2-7,ASSYILAGPYEQY
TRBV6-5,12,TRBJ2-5,AISASGVEETQY
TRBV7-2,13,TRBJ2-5,ASSPGQGSVETQY
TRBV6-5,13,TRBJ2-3,ASSYNPGVADTQY
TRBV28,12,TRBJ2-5,ASSPQGMGETQY